The 5 T cell receptor beta chains in this list originate from one sample, sequenced in a study of molecular identifiers for immune sequencing clone quantification. TCRdb reprocessed the PCR reads with MiXCR, giving one entry per CDR3 protein. Of 35,000 or so distinct CDR3 sequences in the sample, about a fifth are singletons; the top ten hold roughly 0.99%. Sequencing was done on a sample of naive CD8+ T cells from blood, with Jurkat cell RNA spiked in. As to subset: FACS-sorted CD8+CD4-CCR7+CD45RA+ naive T cells. Receptor source: a human donor in good health. Some libraries in this study had Jurkat cell RNA spiked in.

This clonotype is medium-sized in the sample. The J gene is TRBJ2-7, the V gene TRBV29-1, with a weak D call TRBD2 (5 bases). This CDR3 has 12 amino acids. Deletions cut 7 bases from V and 0 bases from J, with 10 bases between. Germline V lookup: CDR1 SQVTM, CDR2 ANQGSEA. This chain's CDR3 is CSAQGLSYEQYF. The CDR3 DNA is TGCAGCGCCCAAGGACTCTCCTACGAGCAGTACTTC.

This clonotype was observed a few times. The genes are TRBV7-9 and TRBJ2-7, with D perhaps TRBD1 (5 bases). V was pared by 0 bases and J by 3 bases, with 12 bases between. The germline V gene has CDR1 SEHNR and CDR2 FQNEAQ (reference sequence). The CDR3 length is 15 residues. CDR3 in amino acids: CASSLAGALGYEQYF. The CDR3 bases are TGTGCCAGCAGCTTAGCTGGGGCCCTGGGCTACGAGCAGTACTTC.

CDR3 sequence reads: CASSVVPSSYNEQFF. The DNA for the CDR3 is TGTGCCAGCAGCGTAGTTCCTAGCTCCTACAATGAGCAGTTCTTC. The rearrangement links TRBV9 to TRBJ2-1, with D unclear. Trimming pared 0 bases from V and 0 bases from J, leaving 7 bases between. This CDR3 comprises 15 residues. Per germline, CDR1 SGDLS and CDR2 YYNGEE.

This clonotype occurred a few times. V usage is TRBV7-9 and J usage is TRBJ2-3; D may be TRBD1 or TRBD2 (5 bases each). Germline V gene data show CDR1 as SEHNR and CDR2 as FQNEAQ (reference sequence). Trimming took 3 bases from V and 2 from J, leaving 12 bases between them. The CDR3 length is 15 residues. CDR3: CASSLGPVNTDTQYF. The CDR3, as DNA: TGTGCCAGCAGCTTGGGACCCGTAAACACAGATACGCAGTATTTT.

With regard to this clonotype: This may stem from a read error, because a much larger clone lies one nucleotide away. The genes are TRBV20-1 and TRBJ2-5, with unresolved D. CDR3 length equals 16 residues. Trimming stripped 0 bases from V and 1 base from J, with 15 bases between. Germline V gene sequence: CDR1 DFQATT, CDR2 SNEGSKA (reference sequence). This chain's CDR3 is CSARDIASPTQETQYF. The CDR3 coding sequence is TGCAGTGCTAGAGATATAGCATCTCCAACCCAAGAGACCCAGTACTTC.